The 8 T cell receptor beta chains reported below all come from one sample, sequenced in a study of blood T cells in healthy people across ages. A sample-barcoded 5' primer and a J-beta primer mix were used in a second PCR of about 7 to 12 cycles. A single record per CDR3 protein comes from TCRdb applying MiXCR to the 5' RACE reads. The sample lists about 830,000 distinct CDR3 sequences, 55% to 75% occurring once. The sample taken for sequencing was blood. These receptors originate from a man under 40 in good health.

This clonotype was found a few times. CDR3: CASSQGEWGLYNEQFF. DNA for the CDR3: TGCGCCAGCAGCCAGGGGGAGTGGGGGCTCTACAATGAGCAGTTCTTC. The chain couples TRBV10-2 to TRBJ2-1, with 7 bases identical to TRBD1. The V gene's germline CDR1 is WSHSY and CDR2 SAAADI. This CDR3 spans 16 amino acids. V shed 6 bases and J 3 bases; nucleotides not matched to a gene: 11.

The V gene is TRBV7-6, the J gene TRBJ2-3, with D possibly TRBD2 on 5 matching bases. Germline V gives CDR1 SGHVS, CDR2 FNYEAQ. The CDR3 runs to 15 residues. V lost 4 bases and J lost 11, with 22 bases in between. CDR3 bases: TGTGCCAGCAGCTCCGTCGGCGGGCCTGAAGGAGGGCAGTATTTT. This translates into CASSSVGGPEGGQYF.

V and J are TRBV28 and TRBJ2-1; D is unresolved. Looked up from germline, CDR1 is MDHEN and CDR2 is SYDVKM. Trimming cost V 5 bases and J 0 bases, with 11 bases left between them. The CDR3 contains 15 residues. DNA of the CDR3: TGTGCCAGCAGTATATCCTCTTCCTCCTACAATGAGCAGTTCTTC. This sequence encodes CASSISSSSYNEQFF.

The chain recombines TRBV13 with TRBJ1-2; 11 nucleotides line up with TRBD1. Germline V lookup: CDR1 PRHDT, CDR2 FYEKMQ (reference sequence). The junction had 7 bases not matched to a gene; V was cut back by 5 bases and J by 8 bases. The CDR3 runs to 14 residues. The CDR3, as DNA: TGTGCCAGCAGCAACGGACAGGGGGCGCGGGGCTACACCTTC. Protein sequence: CASSNGQGARGYTF.

In its sample, this clonotype was seen once. This chain links TRBV12-3 or TRBV12-4 with TRBJ2-7; D tentatively fits TRBD1 or TRBD2 (6 bases each). CDR3 length: 13 residues. V lost 1 base, J lost 7 bases, and 11 bases lay in between. For the CDR3, the DNA is TGTGCCAGCAGTTTAGGGCGGGACAATGAGCAGTACTTC. As protein: CASSLGRDNEQYF.

The rearrangement joins TRBV12-3 or TRBV12-4 to TRBJ1-5; 9 positions agree with TRBD1. This CDR3 has 14 amino acids. The V gene end was trimmed by 3 bases and the J gene end by 7 bases; junction bases not matched to a gene: 4. The CDR3 sequence is CASSFTGGGQPQHF. CDR3 in DNA: TGTGCCAGCAGTTTCACAGGGGGCGGGCAGCCCCAGCATTTT.

This clonotype appeared a single time. This chain connects TRBV29-1 to TRBJ2-1; 13 bases match TRBD2. Trimming took 7 bases from V and 7 from J; bases not matched to a gene: 4. CDR3 size: 13 residues. Germline lookup yields CDR1 SQVTM and CDR2 ANQGSEA. CDR3 region: CSGGLAGSNEQFF. CDR3 nucleotides: TGCAGCGGGGGACTAGCGGGGAGTAATGAGCAGTTCTTC.

V is TRBV12-3 or TRBV12-4 and J is TRBJ1-2; TRBD1 aligns across 7 bases. The CDR3 runs 13 residues. With 8 bases clipped from V and 7 bases from J, the junction kept 10 bases outside the gene matches. The CDR3 sequence: CASRQGWSGGYTF. The CDR3 nucleotides read TGTGCCAGCCGACAGGGCTGGTCGGGTGGCTACACCTTC.